Each of the 11 T cell receptor beta chains below was sequenced from the same sample in a study of OX40 agonist ivuxolimab in advanced cancers. The assay was immunoSEQ multiplex PCR, and TCRdb's table has in-frame clones only and misses some. The table has 40,000 to 60,000 clones, about 75% seen once; the top ten hold 7.9%. The starting material was CD4+ or CD8+ T cells sorted from blood, obtained in a trial of the OX40 agonist ivuxolimab. These receptors came from an adult with an advanced solid tumor such as melanoma, head and neck, liver or kidney cancer.

The J gene is TRBJ1-1, the V gene TRBV11-2; TRBD1 matches at 7 bases. Germline-derived CDR1 and CDR2 are SGHAT and FQNNGV. Trimming cost V 7 bases and J 1 base; bases outside gene matches: 6. This CDR3 spans 14 amino acids. The DNA for the CDR3 is TGTGCCAGCACCAATCCAGGGGGGAACACTGAAGCTTTCTTT. Protein product: CASTNPGGNTEAFF. The variable domain in full, with the rest retrieved from reference TRBV11-2 and TRBJ1-1, is EAGVAQSPRYKIIEKRQSVAFWCNPISGHATLYWYQQILGQGPKLLIQFQNNGVVDDSQLPKDRFSAERLKGVDSTLKIQPAKLEDSAVYLCASTNPGGNTEAFFGQGTRLTVV.

DNA of the CDR3: TGTGCCAGCAGCCCCCCCGGGGAAAGCTCCTATAATTCACCCCTCCACTTT. Translated: CASSPPGESSYNSPLHF. The V call is TRBV7-8, the J call TRBJ1-6; D remains unclear. V lost 5 bases and J 0 bases, leaving 14 bases between the germline ends. Germline V gives CDR1 SGHVS, CDR2 FQNEAQ. The CDR3 covers 17 residues.

The rearrangement links TRBV19 to TRBJ2-1; 8 bases agree with TRBD2. CDR3 length: 14 amino acids. V lost 8 bases to trimming and J lost 8 bases; unmatched junction nucleotides: 11. The germline V gene has CDR1 LNHDA and CDR2 SQIVND (reference sequence). This CDR3 reads CASAGGAGADEQFF. Here the CDR3 DNA reads TGTGCCAGTGCCGGGGGAGCGGGAGCGGATGAGCAGTTCTTC.

The V gene is TRBV27, the J gene TRBJ1-2; tentative D call: TRBD1 (5 bases). V was clipped by 5 bases and J by 2 bases, with 12 bases between them. From germline, CDR1 is MNHEY and CDR2 SMNVEV (reference sequence). The CDR3 is made up of 14 amino acids. The CDR3, as DNA: TGTGCCAGCAGTCCCGGATGGGGGAACTATGGCTACACCTTC. It yields the protein CASSPGWGNYGYTF.

J is TRBJ1-3 and V is TRBV11-2; TRBD1 matches 7 bases. The germline V gene encodes CDR1 SGHAT and CDR2 FQNNGV. CDR3 length: 14 residues. The V gene end was trimmed by 3 bases and the J gene end by 2 bases; junction bases not matched to a gene: 1. The CDR3 bases are TGTGCCAGCAGCTTCCAGGGGGCTGGAAACACCATATATTTT. This gives the protein CASSFQGAGNTIYF.

CDR3: CASSPGRTTYEQYF. The CDR3 DNA reads TGTGCCAGCAGTCCGGGACGCACGACCTACGAGCAGTACTTC. V gene TRBV6-6 combines with J gene TRBJ2-7; the D gene could be TRBD1 or TRBD2 (5 bases each). V was pared by 5 bases and J by 2 bases, with 13 bases between. The germline CDR1 and CDR2 sequences are MNHNY and SVGAGI (reference sequence). This CDR3 region has 14 residues.

The rearrangement joins TRBV5-6 to TRBJ2-7; D gene uncertain. Germline loops: CDR1 SGHDT, CDR2 YYEEEE. The CDR3 consists of 13 residues. V gave up 4 bases and J gave up 3 bases, with 11 bases separating them. The CDR3 sequence is CASSPTNNYEQYF. The CDR3 DNA reads as TGTGCCAGCAGCCCTACCAACAACTACGAGCAGTACTTC.

The rearrangement joins TRBV5-4 to TRBJ1-6, with a possible D match to TRBD1 (5 bases). The germline CDR1 and CDR2 sequences are SGHNT and YYREEE (reference sequence). This CDR3 spans 14 amino acids. Deletions cut 2 bases from V and 9 bases from J, with 12 bases between. The CDR3 coding sequence is TGTGCCAGCAGCTTAGAAGCAGGGAGTTCACCCCTCCACTTT. Protein sequence: CASSLEAGSSPLHF.

The rearrangement links TRBV6-6 to TRBJ1-3; D might be TRBD1 (6 bases). Trimming took off 2 bases at V and 4 bases at J, with 12 bases between the two ends. The CDR3 totals 15 residues. CDR1 MNHNY and CDR2 SVGAGI come from the germline V gene (reference sequence). The CDR3 is CASSYPDSRGNTIYF. CDR3 nucleotides: TGTGCCAGCAGTTACCCGGACAGCAGGGGAAACACCATATATTTT.

The chain has TRBV7-9 and TRBJ2-1; 10 positions match TRBD1. This CDR3 is 15 amino acids long. V lost 5 bases, J lost 5 bases, and 6 bases stayed unmatched. In germline, CDR1 is SEHNR, CDR2 FQNEAQ (reference sequence). DNA of the CDR3: TGTGCCAGCAGCCCCCGGACAGGGGGACACAATGAGCAGTTCTTC. This gives the protein CASSPRTGGHNEQFF.

The V gene is TRBV5-6, the J gene TRBJ2-7; D is ambiguous. Germline-derived CDR1 and CDR2 are SGHDT and YYEEEE. The CDR3 is made up of 14 amino acids. The germline V and J ends were trimmed by 4 bases and 3 bases, with 14 bases remaining between them. The CDR3: CASSHPGSNYEQYF. The CDR3 bases are TGTGCCAGCAGCCACCCCGGGTCCAACTACGAGCAGTACTTC.